The 22 T cell receptor beta chains below were found in one sample sequenced in a study of naive and memory T cell subsets (TCRdb year 2017). Library prep was done by 5' RACE. For sequencing, an Illumina MiSeq was employed. The ligated cDNA was amplified in four rounds of PCR with nested alpha and beta constant region primers together with the SP2 primer. TCRdb reworked the public reads: Q25 trimming with fastp, MiXCR clone assembly, productive beta chains retained. CDR3 protein sequences are deduplicated, and each keeps its most common genes and DNA. The sample includes 56,000 or so distinct CDR3 sequences, with 6.5% to 8.5% observed a single time. Of the sample, approximately 9.4% is held by the ten largest clones. Using 3' ligation of a UMI-containing oligonucleotide to TCR cDNA, the study laid out a robust and sensitive protocol to amplify, sequence and analyze TCRs. All receptors derive from a female donor in good health.

This clonotype was seen many times. The rearrangement uses TRBV12-3 or TRBV12-4 and TRBJ1-1, with 7 positions matching TRBD1. The ends lost 5 bases at V and 6 bases at J; junction bases unmatched: 9. The CDR3 sequence is 14 residues long. CDR3 region: CASSRRTGSAEAFF. The CDR3 DNA is TGTGCCAGCAGTCGCAGGACAGGTAGCGCTGAAGCTTTCTTT.

This clonotype was observed many times. V usage is TRBV7-9 and J usage is TRBJ1-1; 9 nucleotides line up with TRBD1. The junction had 8 bases not matched to a gene; V was cut back by 11 bases and J by 4 bases. Germline values: CDR1 SEHNR, CDR2 FQNEAQ (reference sequence). This CDR3 is built from 13 residues. The CDR3 is CAGRDRESTEAFF. The CDR3 bases are TGTGCCGGGAGGGACAGGGAGAGCACTGAAGCTTTCTTT. Full variable domain (rest looked up from reference TRBV7-9 and TRBJ1-1): DTGVSQNPRHKITKRGQNVTFRCDPISEHNRLYWYRQTLGQGPEFLTYFQNEAQLEKSRLLSDRFSAERPKGSFSTLEIQRTEQGDSAMYLCAGRDRESTEAFFGQGTRLTVV.

This clonotype was seen more than once but under ten times. The gene calls are TRBV29-1 and TRBJ1-1; D remains unclear. Germline V lookup: CDR1 SQVTM, CDR2 ANQGSEA. Trimming pared 4 bases from V and 5 bases from J, leaving 8 bases between. This CDR3 is built from 11 residues. CDR3 amino acids: CSVVVGTEAFF. CDR3 nucleotide sequence: TGCAGCGTTGTCGTGGGAACTGAAGCTTTCTTT.

In its sample, this clonotype was seen many times. The gene calls are TRBV9 and TRBJ1-2; TRBD1 might be the D (5 bases). V shed 2 bases and J shed 0 bases, with 17 bases lying between them. CDR1 and CDR2 from the germline V gene are SGDLS and YYNGEE. The CDR3 totals 17 residues. The CDR3 DNA is TGTGCCAGCAGCGTCCCCGCGGGGCGAGGGCCTAACTATGGCTACACCTTC. Its translation is CASSVPAGRGPNYGYTF.

This clonotype was seen a few times. This chain connects TRBV4-3 to TRBJ2-3; TRBD2 aligns across 7 bases. Per germline, CDR1 LGHNA and CDR2 YSLEER. J gave up 2 bases and V 0 bases, and 8 bases lay outside the gene matches. The CDR3 contains 17 residues. This CDR3 reads CASSQEGLAGVTDTQYF. As DNA, the CDR3 is TGCGCCAGCAGCCAAGAGGGGCTCGCGGGGGTCACAGATACGCAGTATTTT.

Turning to this clonotype: Its ends do not fully match the called genes, so a read error is possible. The rearrangement links TRBV2 to TRBJ2-7; D call uncertain. This CDR3 is built from 13 residues. Looked up from germline, CDR1 is SNHLY and CDR2 is FYNNEI. The CDR3 spells CDSTKMQAYEQYF. In DNA, the CDR3 is TGTGACAGCACAAAGATGCAAGCCTACGAGCAGTACTTC.

This chain links TRBV18 with TRBJ2-1; 9 nucleotides line up with TRBD1. Germline loops: CDR1 KGHSH, CDR2 LQKENI. Trimming at V came to 2 bases and at J to 5 bases, leaving 7 bases not matched to a gene. This CDR3 has 16 residues. The CDR3 spells CASSPTGQGSHNEQFF. The CDR3, as DNA: TGTGCCAGCTCACCAACGGGACAGGGTTCCCACAATGAGCAGTTCTTC.

This clonotype was recorded a few times. The V and J genes are TRBV6-2 or TRBV6-3 and TRBJ1-5; possibly TRBD1 for D (5 bases). CDR1 and CDR2 from the germline V gene are MNHEY and SVGEGT. V was trimmed by 1 base and J by 6 bases, leaving 16 bases between them. The CDR3 loop spans 16 amino acids. The CDR3 region has the DNA TGTGCCAGCAGTTACTATAGGACGGGGGTTGCTCAGCCCCAGCATTTT. Protein sequence: CASSYYRTGVAQPQHF.

This clonotype was found many times. The V gene is TRBV20-1, the J gene TRBJ1-1, with no clear D. The CDR3 length is 13 residues. V was pared by 2 bases and J by 7 bases, with 14 bases between. Germline-derived CDR1 and CDR2 are DFQATT and SNEGSKA (reference sequence). For the CDR3, the DNA is TGCAGTGCTAGATCTGGTTTGTCCGGTGAAGCTTTCTTT. It translates to CSARSGLSGEAFF.

This clonotype was counted ten times or more. The chain combines TRBV18 with TRBJ1-3; D is ambiguous. The V and J ends lost 3 bases and 1 base respectively, with 4 bases between them. Germline lookup yields CDR1 KGHSH and CDR2 LQKENI. The CDR3 runs 13 residues. The CDR3 sequence: CASSPPSGNTIYF. The DNA for the CDR3 is TGTGCCAGCTCACCCCCATCTGGAAACACCATATATTTT.

This clonotype appeared a few times. The chain uses TRBV14 and TRBJ2-5; D ambiguous. CDR3 size: 11 residues. Germline lookup yields CDR1 SGHDN and CDR2 FVKESK. V shed 2 bases and J shed 9 bases, with 7 bases lying between them. The CDR3, as DNA: TGTGCCAGCAGCCAAAAAAGAGCCCAGTACTTC. Translation gives CASSQKRAQYF.

The chain is built from TRBV7-8 and TRBJ2-3; TRBD2 matches at 7 bases. Germline trimming cut 5 bases from V and 0 bases from J; bases unmatched to any gene: 5. Germline CDR1 is SGHVS and CDR2 is FQNEAQ. This CDR3 region has 15 residues. In DNA, the CDR3 is TGTGCCAGCAGCCGTGAGCGGGGAAGCACAGATACGCAGTATTTT. This translates into CASSRERGSTDTQYF. The complete variable domain, with remaining parts taken from reference TRBV7-8 and TRBJ2-3, reads GAGVSQSPRYKVAKRGQDVALRCDPISGHVSLFWYQQALGQGPEFLTYFQNEAQLDKSGLPSDRFFAERPEGSVSTLKIQRTQQEDSAVYLCASSRERGSTDTQYFGPGTRLTVL.

This clonotype was picked up many times. The genes are TRBV6-2 or TRBV6-3 and TRBJ1-5; D not resolved. Germline-derived CDR1 and CDR2 are MNHEY and SVGEGT. V lost 2 bases and J lost 0, with 5 bases in between. The CDR3 has 14 residues. In nucleotides, the CDR3 is TGTGCCAGCAGTTACAAGGATAGCAATCAGCCCCAGCATTTT. Encoded protein: CASSYKDSNQPQHF.

The rearrangement uses TRBV7-2 and TRBJ2-3; 8 bases agree with TRBD2. CDR1 SGHTA and CDR2 FQGNSA come from the germline V gene. V trimming: 2 bases; J trimming: 6 bases; junction bases outside the gene matches: 7. The CDR3 has 15 amino acids. CDR3 in amino acids: CASSLRRGARDTQYF. The CDR3 DNA reads TGTGCCAGCAGCTTAAGGCGGGGGGCCAGGGATACGCAGTATTTT.

The rearrangement joins TRBV3-1 to TRBJ1-1; 7 bases line up with TRBD1. Trimming at V came to 2 bases and at J to 2 bases, leaving 5 bases not matched to a gene. Germline loops: CDR1 LGHDT, CDR2 YNNKEL (reference sequence). The CDR3 covers 15 residues. The DNA for the CDR3 is TGTGCCAGCAGCCAACGCCGACAGGGCAACACTGAAGCTTTCTTT. It translates to CASSQRRQGNTEAFF.

The sample holds many counts of this clonotype. CDR3 bases: TGCAGTGCCACCTTTGCGGGGGGCACAGATACGCAGTATTTT. Translating it yields CSATFAGGTDTQYF. The J gene is TRBJ2-3, the V gene TRBV20-1, with 7 bases identical to TRBD2. The V gene end was trimmed by 6 bases and the J gene end by 1 base; junction bases not matched to a gene: 7. CDR3 size: 14 residues. Germline assignment: CDR1 DFQATT and CDR2 SNEGSKA (reference sequence).

This clonotype was detected only a few times. The V and J genes are TRBV9 and TRBJ2-3, with TRBD1 as a possible D gene (5 bases). The germline gives CDR1 SGDLS, CDR2 YYNGEE. This CDR3 has 14 residues. V shed 3 bases and J shed 3 bases, with 11 bases lying between them. For the CDR3, the DNA is TGTGCCAGCAGCGGTCAGGGTGTGACAGATACGCAGTATTTT. Its protein is CASSGQGVTDTQYF.

This clonotype was counted many times. J is TRBJ2-3 and V is TRBV4-3; D is ambiguous. The V end lost 0 bases, the J end lost 4 bases, and 20 bases lay between the germline ends. The CDR3 has 18 residues. Germline CDR1 and CDR2: LGHNA and YSLEER. The CDR3 bases are TGCGCCAGCAGCCAAGATATAGGGTTTAGCAGAAGAGCAGATACGCAGTATTTT. Translation gives CASSQDIGFSRRADTQYF.

This clonotype has ten or more counts. J is TRBJ2-7 and V is TRBV6-6, with no clear D. Trimming took 5 bases from V and 4 from J, leaving 15 bases between them. This CDR3 is 14 amino acids long. CDR1 is MNHNY and CDR2 is SVGAGI in the germline V gene (reference sequence). The CDR3: CASSERSDGYEQYF. The DNA of the CDR3 is TGTGCCAGCAGTGAGAGATCGGACGGATACGAGCAGTACTTC.

This clonotype was recorded at least ten times. The CDR3 sequence: CASSHPTGPNTEAFF. The DNA for the CDR3 is TGTGCCAGCAGTCACCCGACAGGGCCTAACACTGAAGCTTTCTTT. The chain joins TRBV12-3 or TRBV12-4 to TRBJ1-1; 7 nucleotides line up with TRBD1. V shed 5 bases and J 2 bases; nucleotides not matched to a gene: 8. The CDR3 consists of 15 residues.

The table lists this clonotype with many counts. This chain links TRBV20-1 with TRBJ2-2; D not certain. CDR1 is DFQATT, CDR2 SNEGSKA, per germline (reference sequence). The CDR3 runs 13 residues. Trimming removed 7 bases at V and 5 bases at J, with 14 bases between. The CDR3 is CSVPVGDTGELFF. The CDR3 DNA reads as TGCAGTGTCCCGGTGGGTGATACCGGGGAGCTGTTTTTT.

Details on this clonotype: Given a much more abundant clone one base away, this may be a read error. It is likely a read error, because the conserved phenylalanine at the end of the CDR3 is missing. The chain couples TRBV7-3 to TRBJ2-2; D is possibly TRBD2 (5 bases). Germline V CDR1 and CDR2: SGHTA, FQGTGA. The V and J ends lost 3 bases and 6 bases respectively, with 8 bases between them. The CDR3 length is 13 residues. This CDR3 is CASSFRGPGELFL. The CDR3 DNA follows: TGTGCCAGCAGCTTTCGGGGTCCCGGGGAGCTGTTTCTT.